These T cell receptor beta chains were read from a single sample in a study of early T cells in non-severe SARS-CoV-2 infection. TCRdb re-called the 5' RACE reads with MiXCR, one entry per CDR3 protein. The sample yields roughly 99,000 distinct CDR3 sequences, about 12% seen once. The sequencing here drew on whole blood, taken at baseline. These receptors originate from an adult who was a healthcare worker with PCR-confirmed SARS-CoV-2 infection or an uninfected control (not recorded which). CDR3s include the opening cysteine and the closing phenylalanine or tryptophan. D genes are given only for firm matches. Clone sizes are given selectively: once, few, many, or a class where the clone is expanded.

J gene: TRBJ2-5; clone size: few; V gene: TRBV7-2; D gene: TRBD2; CDR3 protein: CASSFYLAGGETQYF; CDR3 DNA: TGTGCCAGCAGCTTCTACCTAGCGGGAGGGGAGACCCAGTACTTC
J gene: TRBJ2-7; clone size: many; V gene: TRBV4-1; D gene: .; CDR3 protein: CASSQERGTAGQYF; CDR3 DNA: TGCGCCAGCAGCCAAGAACGAGGGACCGCGGGGCAGTACTTC
J gene: TRBJ1-5; clone size: few; V gene: TRBV7-9; D gene: .; CDR3 protein: CASSLGGKSNQPQHF; CDR3 DNA: TGTGCCAGCAGCTTAGGAGGGAAGAGCAATCAGCCCCAGCATTTT
J gene: TRBJ1-6; clone size: .; V gene: TRBV18; D gene: .; CDR3 protein: CASETLDGRSSYNSPLHF; CDR3 DNA: TGTGCCAGCGAAACGCTCGACGGGCGGAGCTCCTATAATTCACCCCTCCACTTT
J gene: TRBJ2-3; clone size: many; V gene: TRBV12-3/TRBV12-4; D gene: .; CDR3 protein: CASSPVDTQYF; CDR3 DNA: TGTGCCAGCAGCCCCGTAGATACGCAGTATTTT
J gene: TRBJ1-1; clone size: few; V gene: TRBV6-6; D gene: .; CDR3 protein: CASSPTLSGWEAEAFF; CDR3 DNA: TGTGCCAGCAGTCCTACACTTTCAGGGTGGGAGGCTGAAGCTTTCTTT
J gene: TRBJ1-2; clone size: few; V gene: TRBV19; D gene: .; CDR3 protein: CASTQPRGGNYGYTF; CDR3 DNA: TGTGCCAGTACCCAACCGAGGGGGGGGAACTATGGCTACACCTTC
J gene: TRBJ2-2; clone size: .; V gene: TRBV20-1; D gene: TRBD2; CDR3 protein: CSAVTSGGFTGELFF; CDR3 DNA: TGCAGTGCTGTTACTAGCGGGGGGTTCACCGGGGAGCTGTTTTTT
J gene: TRBJ2-2; clone size: .; V gene: TRBV19; D gene: .; CDR3 protein: CASSLPHGPGATGELFF; CDR3 DNA: TGTGCCAGTAGCCTCCCCCACGGTCCGGGGGCCACCGGGGAGCTGTTTTTT
J gene: TRBJ2-7; clone size: few; V gene: TRBV20-1; D gene: .; CDR3 protein: CSARAGTYEQYF; CDR3 DNA: TGCAGTGCTAGGGCAGGAACCTACGAGCAGTACTTC
J gene: TRBJ2-7; clone size: .; V gene: TRBV28; D gene: TRBD2; CDR3 protein: CASSFIAGDEQYF; CDR3 DNA: TGTGCCAGCAGCTTCATAGCGGGGGACGAGCAGTACTTC
J gene: TRBJ2-5; clone size: few; V gene: TRBV12-3/TRBV12-4; D gene: .; CDR3 protein: CASTKGVWETQYF; CDR3 DNA: TGTGCCAGCACAAAGGGGGTCTGGGAGACCCAGTACTTC